The T cell receptor beta chain under discussion was sequenced for a study of T cells in Graves' hyperthyroidism and ophthalmopathy (dated by TCRdb to 2018 to 2020). Study-level background: Peripheral blood samples were taken at initial diagnosis, before any treatment was given. In several Graves' hyperthyroidism patients, the study also compared T-cell repertoires from thyroid tissue with T-cell repertoires from blood. TCR Vbeta CDR3 sequencing of roughly 140 peripheral blood samples (over 40 ophthalmopathy, 75 hyperthyroidism and some 17 progressor patients) is reported in the paper. A discovery cohort of approximately 100 patients, about 43 with Graves' ophthalmopathy and approximately 60 with stable Graves' hyperthyroidism, was used to find distinguishing TCR V-J signatures. The 95 to 100 discovery patients were randomly split 7:3 into training and test sets. Once sampling was done, hyperthyroidism patients were given methimazole at a starting dose of 30 mg daily, whereas ophthalmopathy patients were given high-dose intravenous methylprednisolone. An independent validation cohort of under 20 hyperthyroidism patients and about 16 patients who later progressed to ophthalmopathy tested prospective prediction of ophthalmopathy. Here is what the overall study found, with its caveats: In validation, progression to ophthalmopathy was predicted by the model with 70.59% sensitivity and just over 72% specificity, a median of about 6.4 months before onset. Sample size was not statistically predetermined, and blinding of investigators to group allocation was not performed. Blood samples also contained most of the expanded thyroid clonotypes (frequency above 0.001), which suggests that blood repertoires may reflect thyroid immune responses. Ophthalmopathy was separated from stable hyperthyroidism by a 13 V-J signature model, with approximately 90% sensitivity and about 81% specificity obtained in cross-validation and 80%/75% obtained in testing.

Amplification of TCR beta CDR3 regions was carried out from RNA transcripts. A first-round RT-PCR of the TCR CDR3 used the HTBI primer set with the Qiagen OneStep RT-PCR kit. The libraries were constructed in a second round of multiplex PCR and then size-selected and purified. Libraries were sequenced paired-end with 100 bp reads on an Illumina HiSeq2000. Processing in the source paper ran as follows. Raw data were processed with SOAPnuke, discarding reads with adapters, uncalled bases, mean Phred below 15, or no exact constant-primer or identifier match. COPE v1.2.5 was used to merge the high-quality paired reads, and each unique nucleotide sequence was defined as a clonotype. MiTCR v1.1 was used to align clonotypes to the IMGT TRBV, TRBD and TRBJ reference segments. Analysis was restricted to V-J combinations with a frequency above 0.0001, which covered 99.2% of repertoires. A TCS score was defined as the ratio between F50 (clonal expansion) and ExV (chaos), using BLOSUM62-based TCRdist between CDR3 peptides within each V-J. Welch's t-statistics and random forest reduced fewer than 550 V-J features to about 13, which were used in a naive Bayes classifier (R e1071). Using fastp at Q25 and MiXCR, TCRdb reprocessed the public reads and kept productive beta chains. When rows share a CDR3 protein, they turn into one entry using the most common DNA and genes. TCRdb's processing, not the study's, gives the V and J calls here. This sample comprises around 290,000 distinct CDR3 sequences, about 17% of them detected only once. The leading ten clones occupy less than 70% of the sample.

V ends up 3 bases short and J 2 bases short, with an unmatched junction base count of 10. As encoded in the germline V gene, CDR1 is SGHVS while CDR2 is FQNEAQ. The CDR3 numbers 17 residues from cysteine through phenylalanine. Only the CDR3 DNA stays, 51 bases, in frame from base 1. This clonotype was recorded many times. Its cognate antigen has yet to be identified. There are no base qualities to consult, and no much larger clone falls within one base. Ophthalmopathy patients had moderately to severely active disease, Clinical Activity Score of at least 3, NOSPECS grade of at least 4, and duration under 3 months. Patients with uncontrolled infections, other autoimmune diseases, pregnancy or lactation were excluded. Diagnoses were based on clinical symptoms, serum thyroxine and TRAb, thyroid ultrasound and orbital computed tomography. PBMCs were isolated from more than 8 ml of fresh peripheral blood by Ficoll-Paque density gradient centrifugation. Trizol reagent was used to extract total RNA, and RNA quality was then checked on an Agilent 2100 Bioanalyzer.

The rearranged segments are TRBV7-8 and TRBJ1-3; the junction holds 7 bases that match TRBD1. This clonotype was sampled from a woman between 55 and 75 years old with Graves' ophthalmopathy. The sequenced sample was blood. The sequenced DNA: TGTGCCAGCAGCTTGGTATTTACAGGGGCCCCTGGAAACACCATATATTTT. It encodes CASSLVFTGAPGNTIYF.